The T cell receptor (beta chain) under discussion was sequenced for a study of shared clonotypes between healthy human individuals. Positive CCR7 selection of CD45RO-negative cells yielded the naive CD8 cells, and terminally differentiated effector memory CD45RA+ cells were excluded. Libraries were prepared by immunoSEQ multiplex PCR; TCRdb keeps only in-frame clonotypes and omits some of them. The sample comprises some 2.1 million clones, 93% of which are singletons, and approximately 1.7% rests with the top ten. The germline V and J ends were trimmed by 2 bases and 5 bases, with 15 bases remaining between them. Germline loops: CDR1 MNHNS, CDR2 SASEGT. The CDR3 is 15 amino acids.

The material sequenced was naive CD8+ T cells from PBMCs. This chain uses TRBV6-1 with TRBJ1-2, with D maybe TRBD1 (5 bases). The clonotype originates from a man between 18 and 29 years old in good health. Some clones in this sample may be carry-over from other donors' samples. The CDR3 region has the DNA TGTGCCAGCAGTGAATGGCCAGGGCCACCGTATGGCTACACCTTC. Protein product: CASSEWPGPPYGYTF.